Below are 22 T cell receptor beta chains sequenced from a single sample in a study of T cell responses to AZD1222 COVID-19 vaccine. Here immunoSEQ multiplex PCR was the method, and the copy in TCRdb shows in-frame clones only, minus some. The sample shows some 200,000 clones, 75% to 90% of them seen only once. This specimen consisted of peripheral blood, obtained on day 0 of AZD1222 vaccination. The receptors shown here come from an adult in good health.

The chain is built from TRBV7-3 and TRBJ2-3; TRBD2 matches 8 bases. The germline gives CDR1 SGHTA, CDR2 FQGTGA. CDR3 size: 15 residues. Losses at the gene ends were 5 bases for V and 5 bases for J; bases not matched to a gene: 9. The CDR3: CASSRSGSGGDTQYF. CDR3 sequence (DNA): TGTGCCAGCAGCCGAAGCGGGAGCGGTGGAGATACGCAGTATTTT.

This sequence joins TRBV6-5 and TRBJ1-3; no clear D. Germline lookup yields CDR1 MNHEY and CDR2 SVGAGI. The length of the CDR3 is 16 residues. Trimming removed 0 bases from V and 4 bases from J, with 13 bases in between. The CDR3 DNA reads TGTGCCAGCAGTTACTCGCGCGGGAATGGCGGAAACACCATATATTTT. It codes for CASSYSRGNGGNTIYF.

Concerning this clone: A junction boundary mismatches the germline segment, possibly from a read error. This chain joins TRBV6-1 and TRBJ2-5; D is unclear. The CDR3 has 14 residues. Germline lookup yields CDR1 MNHNS and CDR2 SASEGT. This CDR3 is CASREEPPKETQYF. The DNA for the CDR3 is TGTGCCAGCAGGGAAGAACCTCCAAAAGAGACCCAGTACTTC.

The V call is TRBV5-5, the J call TRBJ1-1; D perhaps matches TRBD1 (5 bases). Germline CDR1 and CDR2: SGHKS and YYEKEE (reference sequence). The CDR3 runs to 15 residues. Between the trimmed V and J ends, which lost 4 bases and 6 bases, there was a span of 19 bases. This CDR3 is CASSVDISMEAEAFF. CDR3 nucleotide sequence: TGTGCCAGCAGCGTGGACATTTCCATGGAGGCTGAAGCTTTCTTT.

The count of this clone is one. The CDR3 spells CATDKGGYTEAFF. The CDR3 nucleotides read TGTGCCACGGACAAAGGAGGATATACTGAAGCTTTCTTT. The genes are TRBV19 and TRBJ1-1, with D maybe TRBD1 (5 bases). The CDR3 totals 13 residues. Trimming cost V 10 bases and J 5 bases, with 17 bases left between them. CDR1 and CDR2 (germline): LNHDA, SQIVND (reference sequence).

The chain recombines TRBV25-1 with TRBJ1-2, with D unclear. CDR3 length: 12 amino acids. Trimming shortened V by 7 bases and J by 4 bases, and 10 bases separated the two germline ends. Germline CDR1 and CDR2: MGHDK and SYGVNS. The CDR3 reads CASTETGYGYTF. Written as DNA, the CDR3 is TGTGCCAGCACCGAGACTGGCTATGGCTACACCTTC.

The V and J genes are TRBV6-5 and TRBJ2-1; possibly TRBD1 or TRBD2 for D (5 bases each). In germline, CDR1 is MNHEY, CDR2 SVGAGI. This CDR3 has 15 amino acids. V lost 11 bases and J 5 bases, leaving 22 bases between the germline ends. The CDR3 reads CAVRGGLPSNNEQFF. The DNA for the CDR3 is TGTGCCGTTCGTGGGGGTCTACCCTCTAACAATGAGCAGTTCTTC.

The CDR3: CASSPGANQETQYF. The CDR3 bases are TGCGCCAGCAGTCCCGGGGCAAACCAAGAGACCCAGTACTTC. The chain combines TRBV10-2 with TRBJ2-5; possibly TRBD1 or TRBD2 for D (5 bases each). CDR3 length: 14 residues. V gave up 5 bases and J gave up 0 bases, with 10 bases separating them. Germline lookup yields CDR1 WSHSY and CDR2 SAAADI.

This clone was seen a single time. V and J are TRBV3-1 (or the pseudogene TRBV3-2) and TRBJ2-1, with 13 bases fitting TRBD2. The CDR3 is 16 amino acids. With 4 bases clipped from V and 7 bases from J, the junction kept 7 bases outside the gene matches. Germline CDR1 is LGHDT and CDR2 is YNNKEL (reference sequence). CDR3 residues: CASSRDTSGRGNEQFF. The CDR3 coding sequence is TGTGCCAGCAGCCGCGATACTAGCGGGAGGGGAAATGAGCAGTTCTTC.

V is TRBV24-1 and J is TRBJ2-3; D is unresolved. The length of the CDR3 is 14 residues. Trimming pared 4 bases from V and 0 bases from J, leaving 7 bases between. CDR1 is KGHDR, CDR2 SFDVKD, per germline. The CDR3 sequence is CATSDTHSTDTQYF. CDR3 nucleotide sequence: TGTGCCACCAGTGACACTCATAGCACAGATACGCAGTATTTT.

The J gene is TRBJ1-6, the V gene TRBV7-9, with D maybe TRBD1 (6 bases). The germline V gene has CDR1 SEHNR and CDR2 FQNEAQ (reference sequence). V dropped 5 bases and J dropped 11 bases, with 22 bases sitting between them. The CDR3 runs 16 residues. The CDR3 DNA is TGTGCCAGCAGCCAGTACCTAGGGACAAAGATAACACCCCTCCACTTT. Its translation: CASSQYLGTKITPLHF.

The chain joins TRBV4-2 to TRBJ1-6; no clear D. This CDR3 has 15 amino acids. The germline V and J ends were trimmed by 3 bases and 5 bases, with 11 bases remaining between them. Germline V gene lookup returns CDR1 LGHNA and CDR2 YNFKEQ. CDR3 in amino acids: CASSQPPGNNSPLHF. CDR3 coding DNA: TGTGCCAGCAGCCAGCCCCCGGGGAATAATTCACCCCTCCACTTT.

This clone was counted a few times. The V and J genes are TRBV6-7 and TRBJ2-5; the match to TRBD1 covers 12 bases. TRBV6-7 is placed among ORFs of uncertain function. V gave up 2 bases and J gave up 4 bases; unmatched junction bases: 11. CDR3 length equals 18 residues. DNA of the CDR3: TGTGCCAGCAGTTACGCCGGGACAGGGGGCCTCGGGAGAGAGACCCAGTACTTC. Protein product: CASSYAGTGGLGRETQYF.

The V gene is TRBV2, the J gene TRBJ2-2; no clear D. Germline V CDR1 and CDR2: SNHLY, FYNNEI. V was pared by 4 bases and J by 6 bases, with 18 bases between. This CDR3 is built from 16 residues. As DNA, the CDR3 is TGTGCCAGCAGTGTCACTTCGCCTCGTGCGGCCGGGGAGCTGTTTTTT. Protein: CASSVTSPRAAGELFF.

The chain couples TRBV18 to TRBJ1-2; TRBD1 matches at 8 bases. V was clipped by 3 bases and J by 4 bases; unmatched bases: 10. Germline V gene lookup returns CDR1 KGHSH and CDR2 LQKENI. The CDR3 spans 16 residues. The CDR3 reads CASSPGQGGFGYGYTF. The CDR3 DNA is TGTGCCAGCTCACCTGGACAGGGAGGGTTCGGCTATGGCTACACCTTC.

For the CDR3, the DNA is TGTGCCGCCGGTCAGGGTAGTCAGCCCCAGCATTTT. Protein product: CAAGQGSQPQHF. This rearrangement joins TRBV19 to TRBJ1-5; D perhaps matches TRBD1 (5 bases). There are 12 residues in the CDR3. V was pared by 11 bases and J by 6 bases, with 14 bases between. CDR1 is LNHDA and CDR2 is SQIVND in the germline V gene (reference sequence).

The V call is TRBV3-1 (or the pseudogene TRBV3-2), the J call TRBJ1-5; D gene uncertain. CDR1 and CDR2 from the germline V gene are LGHDT and YNNKEL (reference sequence). CDR3 length: 13 amino acids. Between the trimmed V and J ends, which lost 0 bases and 11 bases, there was a span of 11 bases. The CDR3 here is CASSQEYGATQHF. CDR3 nucleotides: TGTGCCAGCAGCCAAGAATATGGTGCGACCCAGCATTTT.

The CDR3 is CASSLTPGSGNTIYF. CDR3 in DNA: TGCGCCAGCAGCTTAACCCCGGGATCTGGAAACACCATATATTTT. The V gene is TRBV5-1, the J gene TRBJ1-3; D is unresolved. Trimming shortened V by 2 bases and J by 1 base, and 10 bases separated the two germline ends. The CDR3 runs to 15 residues. Germline V gene lookup returns CDR1 SGHRS and CDR2 YFSETQ.

This clone has only one observation. The chain recombines TRBV5-1 with TRBJ1-3; TRBD1 is a possible D gene (5 bases). The CDR3 runs 17 residues. Germline V CDR1 and CDR2: SGHRS, YFSETQ. Trimming left V 1 base short and J 1 base short, with 15 bases between. The CDR3 reads CASSLPQSGLSGNTIYF. The CDR3 region has the DNA TGCGCCAGCAGCTTGCCCCAGTCAGGGCTATCTGGAAACACCATATATTTT.

Only one count was recorded for this clone. J is TRBJ2-1 and V is TRBV7-2; D might be TRBD1 (7 bases). CDR3 length equals 17 residues. Germline CDR1 reads SGHTA; CDR2 reads FQGNSA. With 3 bases removed from V and 1 base from J, the gap between germline ends came to 16 bases. The CDR3 protein is CASSFQAGGISYNEQFF. The CDR3 region has the DNA TGTGCCAGCAGCTTCCAGGCAGGGGGGATTTCCTACAATGAGCAGTTCTTC.

The rearrangement joins TRBV18 to TRBJ1-2, with 7 bases that match TRBD1. Trimming cost V 5 bases and J 3 bases; bases outside gene matches: 12. The CDR3 has 16 amino acids. Germline lookup yields CDR1 KGHSH and CDR2 LQKENI. The chain's CDR3 is CASSSTGKVVDYGYTF. CDR3 DNA: TGTGCCAGCTCATCGACAGGGAAGGTAGTTGACTATGGCTACACCTTC. Filled out from reference TRBV18 and TRBJ1-2, the complete variable domain reads NAGVMQNPRHLVRRRGQEARLRCSPMKGHSHVYWYRQLPEEGLKFMVYLQKENIIDESGMPKERFSAEFPKEGPSILRIQQVVRGDSAAYFCASSSTGKVVDYGYTFGSGTRLTVV.

The V and J genes are TRBV28 and TRBJ1-5; D may be TRBD1 (6 bases). Germline-derived CDR1 and CDR2 are MDHEN and SYDVKM. The CDR3 spans 17 residues. V was trimmed by 7 bases and J by 0 bases, leaving 19 bases between them. The chain's CDR3 is CASTKGGVRYSNQPQHF. In nucleotides, the CDR3 is TGTGCCAGCACCAAAGGGGGGGTACGATATAGCAATCAGCCCCAGCATTTT.